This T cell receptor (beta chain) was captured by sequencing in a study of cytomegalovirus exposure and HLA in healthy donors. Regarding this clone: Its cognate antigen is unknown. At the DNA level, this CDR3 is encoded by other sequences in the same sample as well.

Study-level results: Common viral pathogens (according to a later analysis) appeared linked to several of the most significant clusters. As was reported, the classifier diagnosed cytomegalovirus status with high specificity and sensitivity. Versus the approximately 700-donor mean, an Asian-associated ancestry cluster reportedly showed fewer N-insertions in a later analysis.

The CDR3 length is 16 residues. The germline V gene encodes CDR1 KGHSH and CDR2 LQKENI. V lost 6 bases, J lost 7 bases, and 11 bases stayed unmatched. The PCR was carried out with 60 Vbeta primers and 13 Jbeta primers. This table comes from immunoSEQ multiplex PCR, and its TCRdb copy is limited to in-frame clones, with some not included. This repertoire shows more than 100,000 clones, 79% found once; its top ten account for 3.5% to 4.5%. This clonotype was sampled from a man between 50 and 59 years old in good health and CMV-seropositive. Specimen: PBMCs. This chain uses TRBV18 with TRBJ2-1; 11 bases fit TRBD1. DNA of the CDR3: TGTGCCAGCTCTCCGCGACCGGGACAGGGGGTGAATGAGCAGTTCTTC. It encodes CASSPRPGQGVNEQFF.